Listed below are T cell receptor beta chains from one sample, sequenced in a study of spatial heterogeneity in lung cancer. TCRdb independently ran MiXCR on the 5' RACE reads; one entry per CDR3 protein. The sample records roughly 25,000 distinct CDR3 sequences, approximately 6.6% being singletons. The material sequenced was PBMCs, taken at surgery. The receptors stem from a male donor with early-stage non-small cell lung cancer. Each CDR3 is given with its conserved first and last residue. The D gene is left open where the match is weak. A clone size is listed for some rows: how often the clone was seen (once, few, many), or a class if it is expanded.

TRBD2	TRBV10-1	-	TRBJ2-1	TGCGCCAGCAGTAAGTCTAGCGGGACTAAGATTGAGCAGTTCTTC	CASSKSSGTKIEQFF
TRBD1	TRBV11-2	many	TRBJ2-2	TGTGCCAGCAGCTCAACAGGGGCTCCCGGGGAGCTGTTTTTT	CASSSTGAPGELFF
-	TRBV20-1	few	TRBJ2-3	TGCAGTGCTAGCCCGTTCGGGGGCCAGCGCGATACGCAGTATTTT	CSASPFGGQRDTQYF
-	TRBV2	many	TRBJ1-5	TGTGCCACCTCACCGGGGAATCAGCCCCAGCATTTT	CATSPGNQPQHF
TRBD2	TRBV2	-	TRBJ2-1	TGTGCCAGCAGCGCACTGATGGGACTAGCGGGAGGGGGTGAGCAGTTCTTC	CASSALMGLAGGGEQFF
-	TRBV30	many	TRBJ2-7	TGTGCCTGGAGCGAGGACATACTCTACGAGCAGTACTTC	CAWSEDILYEQYF
-	TRBV9	many	TRBJ1-6	TGTGCCAGCAGCCCCCGTGAGGGAAGCTCCTATAATTCACCCCTCCACTTT	CASSPREGSSYNSPLHF
-	TRBV21-1	-	TRBJ1-6	TGTGCCAGCACCTCAGGATTCTATAATTCACCCCTCCACTTT	CASTSGFYNSPLHF
-	TRBV14	-	TRBJ2-7	TGTGCCAGCAGCGGGGACGGGCCCTACTACGAGCAGTACTTC	CASSGDGPYYEQYF
TRBD2	TRBV20-1	few	TRBJ2-3	TGCAGTGCTAGTCTCACGGGGGGTCGCTCGGATACGCAGTATTTT	CSASLTGGRSDTQYF
TRBD1	TRBV3-1	many	TRBJ1-4	TGTGCCAGCAGCCCGCTATCAACAGGGGCCGTAACTAATGAAAAACTGTTTTTT	CASSPLSTGAVTNEKLFF
-	TRBV27	-	TRBJ2-7	TGTGCCAGCAGGCGAAGTAGCGGACAATGGGACTTC	CASRRSSGQWDF
TRBD1	TRBV10-3	many	TRBJ1-2	TGTGCCATCAGTCTAGGACAGGGGGTGAACTATGGCTACACCTTC	CAISLGQGVNYGYTF
-	TRBV7-2	many	TRBJ1-2	TGTGCCAGCAGCCCCTGGACCAGTGGCTACACCTTC	CASSPWTSGYTF
TRBD1	TRBV20-1	-	TRBJ2-7	TGCAGTGCTTTGGACAGGATCGAGCAGTACTTC	CSALDRIEQYF
TRBD2	TRBV7-2	many	TRBJ2-5	TGTGCCAGCAGCTTAGGCAGCGGGGGAAAGACCCAGTACTTC	CASSLGSGGKTQYF
TRBD1	TRBV7-9	few	TRBJ2-7	TGTGCCAGCAGCTCGGGACAGGCGGGCGAGCAGTACTTC	CASSSGQAGEQYF
-	TRBV6-5	-	TRBJ1-1	TGTGCCAGCAGAGGACCTCCTGGGGAGGCTTTCTTT	CASRGPPGEAFF
TRBD1	TRBV5-8	few	TRBJ2-3	TGTGCCAGCAGCTTGGAGGGGGCCGAATACGGAACAGATACGCAGTATTTT	CASSLEGAEYGTDTQYF
-	TRBV5-1	-	TRBJ2-1	TGCGCCAGCAGCGTACAGGGTCATGAGCAGTTCTTC	CASSVQGHEQFF
-	TRBV29-1	many	TRBJ2-5	TGCAGCGTTGTGTGGAGGGGCGAAATTCTTGACCAAGAGACCCAGTACTTC	CSVVWRGEILDQETQYF
-	TRBV5-1	few	TRBJ2-1	TGCGCCAGCAGCGTAACGTGGCTCCCGCTCCCGCGCTCCTACAATGAGCAGTTCTTC	CASSVTWLPLPRSYNEQFF
TRBD1	TRBV2	many	TRBJ1-3	TGTGCCAGCAGCCGGGACAGCCGAACTGGAAACACCATATATTTT	CASSRDSRTGNTIYF
-	TRBV20-1	many	TRBJ1-2	TGCAGTGCTAGAGTTGTCCAAGCGCATGGCTACACCTTC	CSARVVQAHGYTF
TRBD1	TRBV7-9	-	TRBJ1-1	TGTGCCAGCAGCTACACTACAGGGGTCGGGGGCACTGAAGCTTTCTTT	CASSYTTGVGGTEAFF
-	TRBV20-1	many	TRBJ2-2	TGCAGTGCTATGGACGGCCGTAGAACCGGGGAGCTGTTTTTT	CSAMDGRRTGELFF
-	TRBV7-6	many	TRBJ2-2	TGTGCCAGCAGCTTAGCGACGAGACAGGTTACCGACACCGGGGAGCTGTTTTTT	CASSLATRQVTDTGELFF
-	TRBV7-6	many	TRBJ2-3	TGTGCCAGCAGCTTAGCGAAGGCTATTAATACGCAGTATTTT	CASSLAKAINTQYF
TRBD1	TRBV20-1	many	TRBJ1-5	TGCAGTGCTTTTGCCGGGACAGGGAATCAGCCCCAGCATTTT	CSAFAGTGNQPQHF
-	TRBV9	-	TRBJ2-3	TGTGCCAGCAGCGTAGCGGCAGATACGCAGTATTTT	CASSVAADTQYF
-	TRBV18	few	TRBJ2-3	TGTGCCAGCTCAACCGGGGGCACAGATACGCAGTATTTT	CASSTGGTDTQYF
TRBD2	TRBV11-2	-	TRBJ2-1	TGTGCCAGCAGCTTCGGACTAGTCTCCTACAATGAGCAGTTCTTC	CASSFGLVSYNEQFF
-	TRBV20-1	many	TRBJ1-4	TGCAGTGCTAGAGATTTTACGGGGCGGGACCTGTTTTTT	CSARDFTGRDLFF
TRBD1	TRBV28	many	TRBJ2-1	TGTGCCAGCAGTAACCGGGACAGGGGGCCCCATGAGCAGTTCTTC	CASSNRDRGPHEQFF
TRBD2	TRBV13	many	TRBJ2-5	TGTGCCAGCAGGGTAGCGGGACGTTTGAAGACCCAGTACTTC	CASRVAGRLKTQYF
-	TRBV6-5	many	TRBJ2-2	TGTGCCAGCACCCGAACAGACACCGGGGAGCTGTTTTTT	CASTRTDTGELFF
-	TRBV7-6	-	TRBJ1-2	TGTGCCAGCAGCTTAGGCAGGGACTATGGCTACACCTTC	CASSLGRDYGYTF
-	TRBV11-2	-	TRBJ2-1	TGTGCCAGCAGCTTACTATTCGACCATGAGCAGTTCTTC	CASSLLFDHEQFF
-	TRBV5-1	medium-sized	TRBJ2-3	TGCGCCAGCAGCTCGGGCCAAGGGGGAGATACGCAGTATTTT	CASSSGQGGDTQYF
TRBD2	TRBV20-1	many	TRBJ2-5	TGCAGTGCAAGATTGCGGGAGCCATTTCCGACCCAGTACTTC	CSARLREPFPTQYF
-	TRBV4-1	medium-sized	TRBJ2-2	TGCGCCAGCAGCCAGGAGACCGGGACCACTGGCGGGGAGCTGTTTTTT	CASSQETGTTGGELFF
-	TRBV7-2	-	TRBJ2-7	TGTGCCAGCAACCGCCCGGGGGATTACGAGCAGTACTTC	CASNRPGDYEQYF
-	TRBV27	-	TRBJ2-3	TGTGCCAGCAGTTTACGGGGATTGGCGAGAACTAGCACAGATACGCAGTATTTT	CASSLRGLARTSTDTQYF
TRBD1	TRBV5-6	-	TRBJ1-1	TGTGCCAGCAGCGGAAGGGACAGATCGAACACTGAAGCTTTCTTT	CASSGRDRSNTEAFF
TRBD2	TRBV10-2	many	TRBJ2-5	TGCGCCAGCACCCGACTAGCGGGGGAAGAGACCCAGTACTTC	CASTRLAGEETQYF
-	TRBV5-1	many	TRBJ1-1	TGCGCCAGCAGCCCGGACATAGACACTGAAGCTTTCTTT	CASSPDIDTEAFF
-	TRBV19	many	TRBJ1-5	TGTGCCAGTAGCCGAGGACAGTATCAGCCCCAGCATTTT	CASSRGQYQPQHF
-	TRBV20-1	few	TRBJ2-5	TGCAGTGCTAGAGTACAAGCACAAGAGACCCAGTACTTC	CSARVQAQETQYF
-	TRBV5-1	many	TRBJ2-3	TGCGCCAGCAGCTTGGCCGGGGCGAGGGATACGCAGTATTTT	CASSLAGARDTQYF
-	TRBV7-8	few	TRBJ1-5	TGTGCCAGCAGCTTATCCGATCCAGGACAGCCTAGTCCCCAGCATTTT	CASSLSDPGQPSPQHF
TRBD1	TRBV27	many	TRBJ1-1	TGTGCCAGCAGTTTCCCGACAGGGTCCGGGAAAGCTTTCTTT	CASSFPTGSGKAFF
TRBD2	TRBV28	few	TRBJ2-2	TGTGCCAGCGGGGGACTAGCGGGGGTTACCGGGGAGCTGTTTTTT	CASGGLAGVTGELFF
TRBD1	TRBV5-1	few	TRBJ2-6	TGCGCCAGCAGCTTCCGTCCCGGGACAGGGGCTGGGGCCAACGTCCTGACTTTC	CASSFRPGTGAGANVLTF
TRBD2	TRBV6-6	few	TRBJ2-1	TGTGCCAGCAGTTACCTAGCGGGGTACAATGAGCAGTTCTTC	CASSYLAGYNEQFF
-	TRBV7-2	many	TRBJ2-3	TGTGCCAGCAGCCACTCTGGAGAGGGGGGCACAGATACGCAGTATTTT	CASSHSGEGGTDTQYF
TRBD1	TRBV7-9	-	TRBJ2-7	TGTGCCAGCAGCTTAGCGGGGACAGGGAGCAACGAGCAGTACTTC	CASSLAGTGSNEQYF
-	TRBV2	many	TRBJ2-3	TGTGCCAGCAGTGGCGACAGCCCCCCCACAGATACGCAGTATTTT	CASSGDSPPTDTQYF
-	TRBV2	medium-sized	TRBJ1-2	TGTGCCAGCAGTGAGGTATCACGGAGTCATGGCTACACCTTC	CASSEVSRSHGYTF